The T cell receptor beta chain under discussion was sequenced for a study of regulatory T cells in long-lasting Graves disease. This clonotype appeared many times. Construction of TCR beta libraries relied on iRepertoire HTBI primers and on Arm-PCR targeting CDR3 regions. TCRdb itself ran the multiplex PCR reads through MiXCR, one entry per CDR3 protein. The table records some 490,000 distinct CDR3 sequences, 12% of them present only once. Germline V gene lookup returns CDR1 MDHEN and CDR2 SYDVKM. Trimming took 3 bases from V and 4 from J, leaving 7 bases between them. CDR3 size: 13 residues. Time point meaning: newly diagnosed GD, antithyroid drugs for less than 3 months. The authors made the TCR library using RNA they extracted from PBMCs. This sample was also put to use in a study of T cells in Graves' hyperthyroidism and ophthalmopathy. That paper states: A model built on 13 V-J features separated ophthalmopathy from stable hyperthyroidism.

The sample consisted of peripheral blood mononuclear cells (PBMCs), taken at new diagnosis, from a patient treated with antithyroid drugs. The chain combines TRBV28 with TRBJ2-1; D remains ambiguous. The sequence came from a woman aged 25 to 45 with Graves disease. The CDR3 sequence: CASSFGQYNEQFF. The CDR3 coding sequence is TGTGCCAGCAGTTTTGGGCAATACAATGAGCAGTTCTTC. The complete variable domain, with remaining parts taken from reference TRBV28 and TRBJ2-1, reads DVKVTQSSRYLVKRTGEKVFLECVQDMDHENMFWYRQDPGLGLRLIYFSYDVKMKEKGDIPEGYSVSREKKERFSLILESASTNQTSMYLCASSFGQYNEQFFGPGTRLTVL.